The next 5 T cell receptor beta chains were all read from a single sample in a study of blood T cells in healthy people across ages (dated by TCRdb to the mid-2010s). The method was 5' RACE. The second PCR ran for about 7 to 11 cycles and used a J-beta primer mix along with a sample-barcoded 5' primer. TCRdb trimmed the raw reads at Q25, called clones with MiXCR and kept productive beta chains. All rows with the same CDR3 protein become a single entry with the most common DNA and genes. The sample yields 1.8 million or so distinct CDR3 sequences; roughly 43% were counted once. Around 23% of the sample rests with the top ten. Material for sequencing was blood. The receptor source for this set is a human donor in good health.

For this clonotype: A single base separates this from a much larger clone, so it may be a read error. This chain uses TRBV25-1 with TRBJ2-1; D possibly matches TRBD1 or TRBD2 (5 bases each). This CDR3 comprises 13 residues. Germline V gene sequence: CDR1 MGHDK, CDR2 SYGVNS. The CDR3 reads CASKDGAYSEQFF. As DNA, the CDR3 is TGTGCCAGCAAGGACGGGGCTTACAGTGAGCAGTTCTTC.

This sequence joins TRBV7-9 and TRBJ2-7, with a tentative D call TRBD1 (6 bases). The CDR3 is 14 residues long. Germline V CDR1 and CDR2: SEHNR, FQNEAQ (reference sequence). V lost 2 bases to trimming and J lost 3 bases, with 11 bases between them. The CDR3 loop reads CASSLSGALYEQYF. In DNA, the CDR3 is TGTGCCAGCAGCTTATCAGGGGCTCTCTACGAGCAGTACTTC.

At least ten counts were recorded for this clonotype. The chain uses TRBV10-2 and TRBJ2-3; D uncertain. CDR1 is WSHSY and CDR2 is SAAADI in the germline V gene. CDR3 length: 15 amino acids. Trimming shortened V by 0 bases and J by 1 base, and 8 bases separated the two germline ends. The DNA for the CDR3 is TGCGCCAGCAGTGAGTCGGCAGATGGCACAGATACGCAGTATTTT. Residues: CASSESADGTDTQYF.

The chain is built from TRBV2 and TRBJ2-5; the match to TRBD2 covers 7 bases. CDR1 is SNHLY, CDR2 FYNNEI, per germline. The CDR3 runs 15 residues. V dropped 5 bases and J dropped 2; count of bases not matched to a gene: 8. This CDR3 is CASSNSELAQETQYF. CDR3 nucleotides: TGTGCCAGCAGTAACTCCGAACTAGCGCAAGAGACCCAGTACTTC.

This clonotype was counted between two and nine times. This chain connects TRBV7-2 to TRBJ2-3, with 16 bases that match TRBD2. The J segment lost 4 bases and the V segment lost 1 base, leaving 8 bases of the junction unmatched. The CDR3 runs to 19 residues. Germline V gives CDR1 SGHTA, CDR2 FQGNSA. CDR3 nucleotide sequence: TGTGCCAGCAGCTTAGGCGGGACTAGCGGGGGGGGCGTAGCAGATACGCAGTATTTT. This encodes CASSLGGTSGGGVADTQYF.